This T cell receptor beta chain was sequenced for a study of cytomegalovirus exposure and HLA in healthy donors. 60 Vbeta and 13 Jbeta primers were used in PCR. The data were produced by immunoSEQ multiplex PCR, yet TCRdb's version contains in-frame clones alone and is incomplete. The sample holds 100,000 to 150,000 clones, 77% seen once. General study findings and limits: Association with HLA alleles at 0.05 false discovery rate was found for around 17,000 TCR beta sequences in a later analysis.

This clone was seen a single time. Antigen: not known. This TCR derives from a woman aged 40 to 55 in good health and CMV-seropositive. Material: PBMCs.

The CDR3 is CASSLILENEQFF. The DNA for the CDR3 is TGTGCCAGCAGCTTAATTCTGGAGAATGAGCAGTTCTTC. The chain couples TRBV7-9 to TRBJ2-1; no clear D. Per the germline V gene, CDR1 is SEHNR and CDR2 is FQNEAQ (reference sequence). The CDR3 length is 13 residues. V was trimmed by 2 bases and J by 7 bases, leaving 9 bases between them. Full variable domain (remainder filled in from reference TRBV7-9 and TRBJ2-1): DTGVSQNPRHKITKRGQNVTFRCDPISEHNRLYWYRQTLGQGPEFLTYFQNEAQLEKSRLLSDRFSAERPKGSFSTLEIQRTEQGDSAMYLCASSLILENEQFFGPGTRLTVL.